In this sample, the clone carrying this T cell receptor beta chain turned up a few times. PBMCs were obtained from 10 ml fresh peripheral blood. CDR3 length equals 12 residues. V lost 7 bases and J 3 bases, leaving 10 bases between the germline ends. Germline lookup yields CDR1 SNHLY and CDR2 FYNNEI. This entry is derived from a study of T cells in Graves' hyperthyroidism and ophthalmopathy. RNA transcripts were the template for amplifying TCR beta CDR3 regions. The HTBI set primed first-round TCR CDR3 RT-PCR. TCRdb fed the multiplex PCR reads into MiXCR, producing one record per CDR3 protein. The sample shows about 400,000 distinct CDR3 sequences, about 14% of them seen only once.

The sequenced sample was blood. The genes are TRBV2 and TRBJ2-7; TRBD1 is a possible D gene (6 bases). The clonotype was recovered from a man aged 45-65 years with Graves' ophthalmopathy. The CDR3 nucleotides read TGTGCCAGCACTAGGGACAACTACGAGCAGTACTTC. Protein sequence: CASTRDNYEQYF.